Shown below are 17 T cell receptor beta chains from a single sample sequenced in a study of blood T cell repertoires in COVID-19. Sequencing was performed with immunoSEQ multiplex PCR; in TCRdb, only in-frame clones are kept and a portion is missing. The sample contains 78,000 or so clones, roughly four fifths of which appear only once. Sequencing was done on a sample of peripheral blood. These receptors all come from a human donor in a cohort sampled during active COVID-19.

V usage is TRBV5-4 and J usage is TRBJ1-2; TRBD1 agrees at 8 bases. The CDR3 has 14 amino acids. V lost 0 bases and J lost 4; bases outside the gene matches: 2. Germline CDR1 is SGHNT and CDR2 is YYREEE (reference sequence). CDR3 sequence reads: CASSLVGTGYGYTF. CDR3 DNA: TGTGCCAGCAGCTTGGTTGGGACAGGCTATGGCTACACCTTC.

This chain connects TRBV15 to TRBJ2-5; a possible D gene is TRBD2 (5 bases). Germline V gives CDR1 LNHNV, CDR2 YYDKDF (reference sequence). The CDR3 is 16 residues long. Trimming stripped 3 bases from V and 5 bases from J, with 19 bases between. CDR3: CATSSRKGAVRETQYF. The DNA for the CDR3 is TGTGCCACCAGCAGCAGGAAAGGAGCGGTCCGTGAGACCCAGTACTTC.

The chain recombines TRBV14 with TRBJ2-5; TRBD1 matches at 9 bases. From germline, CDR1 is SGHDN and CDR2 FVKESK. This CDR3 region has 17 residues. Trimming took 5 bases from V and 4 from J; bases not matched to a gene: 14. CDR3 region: CASSADRGGVKPETQYF. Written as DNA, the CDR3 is TGTGCCAGCAGCGCGGACAGGGGCGGTGTTAAGCCAGAGACCCAGTACTTC.

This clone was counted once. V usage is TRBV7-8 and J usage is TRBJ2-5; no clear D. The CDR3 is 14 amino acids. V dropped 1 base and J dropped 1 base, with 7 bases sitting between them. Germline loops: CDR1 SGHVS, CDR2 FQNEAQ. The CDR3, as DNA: TGTGCCAGCAGCTTAGTAACGGTCCAAGAGACCCAGTACTTC. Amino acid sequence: CASSLVTVQETQYF.

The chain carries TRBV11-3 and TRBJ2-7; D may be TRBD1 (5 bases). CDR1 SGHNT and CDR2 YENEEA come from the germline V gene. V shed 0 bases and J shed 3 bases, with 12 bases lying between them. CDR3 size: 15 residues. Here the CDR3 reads CASSLEGGRDYEQYF. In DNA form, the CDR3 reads TGTGCCAGCAGCTTAGAGGGCGGCAGGGACTACGAGCAGTACTTC.

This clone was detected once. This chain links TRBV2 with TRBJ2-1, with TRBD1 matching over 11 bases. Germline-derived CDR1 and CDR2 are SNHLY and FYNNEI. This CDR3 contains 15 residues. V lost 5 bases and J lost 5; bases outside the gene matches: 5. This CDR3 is CASSNGQGANNEQFF. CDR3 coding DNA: TGTGCCAGCAGTAACGGACAGGGGGCGAACAATGAGCAGTTCTTC.

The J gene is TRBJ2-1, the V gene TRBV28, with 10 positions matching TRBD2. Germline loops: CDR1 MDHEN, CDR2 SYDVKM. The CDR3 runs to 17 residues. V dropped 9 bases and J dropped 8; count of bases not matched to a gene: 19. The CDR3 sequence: CASGAIAASGSGDEQFF. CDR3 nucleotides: TGTGCCAGTGGGGCCATTGCGGCTAGCGGGAGTGGGGATGAGCAGTTCTTC.

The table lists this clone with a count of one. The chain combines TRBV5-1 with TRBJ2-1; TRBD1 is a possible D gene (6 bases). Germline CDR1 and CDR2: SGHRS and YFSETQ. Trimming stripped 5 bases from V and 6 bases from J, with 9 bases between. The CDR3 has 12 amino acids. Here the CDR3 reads CASSGQINEQFF. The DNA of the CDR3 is TGCGCCAGCAGTGGACAGATCAATGAGCAGTTCTTC.

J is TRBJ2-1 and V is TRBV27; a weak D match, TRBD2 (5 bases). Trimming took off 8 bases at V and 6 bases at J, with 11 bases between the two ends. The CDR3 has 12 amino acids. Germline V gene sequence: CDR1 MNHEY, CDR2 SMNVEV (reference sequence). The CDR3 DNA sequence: TGTGCCAGCGAAGGAGGAAGCAATGAGCAGTTCTTC. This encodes CASEGGSNEQFF.

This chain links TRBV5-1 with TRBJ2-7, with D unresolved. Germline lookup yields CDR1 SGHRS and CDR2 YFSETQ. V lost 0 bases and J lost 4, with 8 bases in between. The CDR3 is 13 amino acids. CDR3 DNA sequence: TGCGCCAGCAGCTTGGACAGAAGGTACGAGCAGTACTTC. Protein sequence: CASSLDRRYEQYF.

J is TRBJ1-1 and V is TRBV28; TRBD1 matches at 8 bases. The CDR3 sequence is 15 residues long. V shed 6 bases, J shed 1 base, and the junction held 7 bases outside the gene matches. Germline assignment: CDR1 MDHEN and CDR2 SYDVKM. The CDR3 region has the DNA TGTGCCAGCAGCGGACAGGGCGCGGAGAACACTGAAGCTTTCTTT. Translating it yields CASSGQGAENTEAFF.

The CDR3 DNA reads TGTGCCACCAGTGAACCAGGGGTTCGTGGGCCCCAGCATTTT. Amino acids: CATSEPGVRGPQHF. The chain employs TRBV24-1 and TRBJ1-5, with D perhaps TRBD1 (6 bases). The V and J ends lost 4 bases and 9 bases respectively, with 15 bases between them. In germline, CDR1 is KGHDR, CDR2 SFDVKD. There are 14 residues in the CDR3.

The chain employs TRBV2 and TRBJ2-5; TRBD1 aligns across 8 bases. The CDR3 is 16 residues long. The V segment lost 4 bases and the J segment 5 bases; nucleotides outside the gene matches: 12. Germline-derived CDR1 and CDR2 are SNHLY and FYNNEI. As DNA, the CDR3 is TGTGCCAGCAGTGCGCGCCACGGACAGGGTGGGGAGACCCAGTACTTC. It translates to CASSARHGQGGETQYF. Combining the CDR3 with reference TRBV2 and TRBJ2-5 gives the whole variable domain EPEVTQTPSHQVTQMGQEVILRCVPISNHLYFYWYRQILGQKVEFLVSFYNNEISEKSEIFDDQFSVERPDGSNFTLKIRSTKLEDSAMYFCASSARHGQGGETQYFGPGTRLLVL.

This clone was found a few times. The CDR3 spells CASSFPGGVGAFF. The CDR3 nucleotides read TGCGCCAGCAGCTTCCCGGGGGGAGTTGGAGCTTTCTTT. The chain employs TRBV5-1 and TRBJ1-1; maybe TRBD1 (5 bases). V dropped 2 bases and J dropped 10 bases, with 15 bases sitting between them. Germline V gene data show CDR1 as SGHRS and CDR2 as YFSETQ. The CDR3 has 13 amino acids.

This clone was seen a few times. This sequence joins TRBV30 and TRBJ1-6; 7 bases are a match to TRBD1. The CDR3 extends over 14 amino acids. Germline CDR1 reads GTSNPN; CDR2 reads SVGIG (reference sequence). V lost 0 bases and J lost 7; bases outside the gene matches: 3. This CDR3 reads CAWSVGRGNSPLHF. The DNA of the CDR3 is TGTGCCTGGAGTGTGGGCAGGGGGAATTCACCCCTCCACTTT.

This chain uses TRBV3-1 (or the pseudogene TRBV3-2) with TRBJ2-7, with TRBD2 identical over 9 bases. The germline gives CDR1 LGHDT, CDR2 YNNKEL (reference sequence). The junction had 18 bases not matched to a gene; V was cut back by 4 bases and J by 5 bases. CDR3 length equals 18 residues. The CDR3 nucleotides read TGTGCCAGCAGCCCCGGCGGGATAGCGGGGGCCGAAAGGAACGAGCAGTACTTC. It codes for CASSPGGIAGAERNEQYF.

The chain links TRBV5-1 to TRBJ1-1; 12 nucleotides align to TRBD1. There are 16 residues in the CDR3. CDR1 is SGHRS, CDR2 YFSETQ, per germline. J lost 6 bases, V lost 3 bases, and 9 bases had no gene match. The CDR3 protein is CASSYRDRGRSPEAFF. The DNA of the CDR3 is TGCGCCAGCAGCTATAGGGACAGGGGGCGTTCACCTGAAGCTTTCTTT.